Below are 9 T cell receptor beta chains sequenced from a single sample in a study of read filtering for tumor transcriptome and immune sequencing (TCRdb year 2020). Sequencing was carried out with an Illumina HiSeq 4000. TCR libraries were built from 300 to 450 ng RNA with the Immunoverse kit, using molecular barcoded adaptors covering alpha/delta and beta/gamma chains. The public sequencing data were trimmed at Q25 with fastp and processed into clonotypes with MiXCR by TCRdb, which kept only in-frame beta chains. Entries are consolidated by CDR3 protein sequence, retaining the most common genes and DNA. The sample profile shows approximately 62,000 distinct CDR3 sequences; approximately 19% of them were found once. The ten top clones hold approximately 11% of the sample. Sequencing was done on a sample of a population of CD138-negative cells sorted from bone marrow. In the paper's terms, the cell subset or site label means: bone marrow mononuclear cells depleted of CD138+ plasma/myeloma cells by negative magnetic selection. The receptors shown here come from a donor over 35 with multiple myeloma.

This clonotype was counted many times. V is TRBV19 and J is TRBJ2-2, with D perhaps matching TRBD2 (6 bases). Germline CDR1 LNHDA, CDR2 SQIVND (reference sequence). This CDR3 region has 16 residues. Trimming removed 7 bases at V and 3 bases at J, with 18 bases between. The CDR3 loop is CASIAGQGLHTGELFF. The CDR3 bases are TGTGCCAGTATCGCGGGGCAGGGCCTCCACACCGGGGAGCTGTTTTTT.

Ten or more counts support this clonotype. The genes are TRBV20-1 and TRBJ2-3, with 7 bases fitting TRBD2. Germline V gives CDR1 DFQATT, CDR2 SNEGSKA (reference sequence). The CDR3 runs 16 residues. V shed 2 bases and J 4 bases; nucleotides not matched to a gene: 12. CDR3 bases: TGCAGTGCTAGAAACGCTGAGCGGGGAATCTCAGATACGCAGTATTTT. Its protein is CSARNAERGISDTQYF.

This clonotype was observed at least ten times. J is TRBJ2-5 and V is TRBV9; D remains ambiguous. This CDR3 is built from 13 residues. Germline V gives CDR1 SGDLS, CDR2 YYNGEE. V lost 0 bases and J 5 bases, leaving 8 bases between the germline ends. CDR3: CASSVVPRETQYF. The CDR3, as DNA: TGTGCCAGCAGCGTAGTTCCTAGGGAGACCCAGTACTTC.

This clonotype showed up many times. This chain links TRBV29-1 with TRBJ2-2, with D tentatively TRBD1 (7 bases). CDR1 and CDR2 from the germline V gene are SQVTM and ANQGSEA. This CDR3 spans 14 amino acids. With 4 bases removed from V and 7 bases from J, the gap between germline ends came to 16 bases. CDR3 residues: CSVVGGGVGGELFF. In nucleotides, the CDR3 is TGCAGCGTTGTTGGAGGGGGCGTCGGCGGGGAGCTGTTTTTT.

The table lists this clonotype with many counts. One junction end disagrees with the germline gene, perhaps due to a read error. The rearrangement links TRBV6-1 to TRBJ1-2, with D hard to call. The CDR3 loop spans 9 amino acids. CDR1 is MNHNS and CDR2 is SASEGT in the germline V gene. The CDR3 DNA is TGTGCCAGCAGAGAGAGATGTGTCTTC. Its protein product is CASRERCVF.

This clonotype showed up many times. The chain carries TRBV29-1 and TRBJ2-5; no firm D call. V was shortened by 3 bases and J by 1 base, with 9 bases between the two germline ends. Looked up from germline, CDR1 is SQVTM and CDR2 is ANQGSEA. The CDR3 has 13 residues. CDR3 coding DNA: TGCAGCGTTGAGTCGGTGGCCCAAGAGACCCAGTACTTC. It specifies CSVESVAQETQYF.

This clonotype was picked up many times. This sequence joins TRBV12-3 or TRBV12-4 and TRBJ2-1; weak D call: TRBD2 (6 bases). Trimming took 6 bases from V and 7 from J, leaving 13 bases between them. This CDR3 comprises 13 residues. As DNA, the CDR3 is TGTGCCAGCAGCTTTTCGGAGGGGAATGAGCAGTTCTTC. Residues: CASSFSEGNEQFF.

For this clonotype: This sequence may be a read error, since a much larger clone differs from it by one base. The chain combines TRBV21-1 with TRBJ1-4; the tabulated D call, TRBD1, remains unverified against the DNA. TRBV21-1 is recorded as a pseudogene. CDR3 size: 15 residues. The CDR3 nucleotides read TGTGCCAGCGGCAGACGCGGGACGGAGAATGAAAAACTGTTTTTT. Its protein product is CASGRRGTENEKLFF.

This clonotype is judged medium-sized (0.01 to 0.1%). The CDR3 nucleotides are TGTGCCACCCTACGGACAGGGGGCTTATCTGAAGCTTTCTTT. This encodes CATLRTGGLSEAFF. This rearrangement joins TRBV28 to TRBJ1-1, with TRBD1 identical over 11 bases. CDR3 length: 14 amino acids. CDR1 and CDR2 from the germline V gene are MDHEN and SYDVKM. With 10 bases clipped from V and 6 bases from J, the junction kept 10 bases outside the gene matches. Filled out from reference TRBV28 and TRBJ1-1, the complete variable domain reads DVKVTQSSRYLVKRTGEKVFLECVQDMDHENMFWYRQDPGLGLRLIYFSYDVKMKEKGDIPEGYSVSREKKERFSLILESASTNQTSMYLCATLRTGGLSEAFFGQGTRLTVV.